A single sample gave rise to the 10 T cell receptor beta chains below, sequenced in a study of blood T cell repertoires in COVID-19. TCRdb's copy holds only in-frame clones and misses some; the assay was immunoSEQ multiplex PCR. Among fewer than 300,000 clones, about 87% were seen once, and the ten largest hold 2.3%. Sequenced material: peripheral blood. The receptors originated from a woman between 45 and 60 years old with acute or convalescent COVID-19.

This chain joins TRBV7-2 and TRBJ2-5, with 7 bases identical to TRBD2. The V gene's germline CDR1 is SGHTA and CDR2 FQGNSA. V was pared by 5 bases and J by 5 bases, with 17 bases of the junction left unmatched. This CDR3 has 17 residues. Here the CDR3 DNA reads TGTGCCAGCAGCACCCAGGGTAGCGGAATGGGAGGGGAGACCCAGTACTTC. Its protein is CASSTQGSGMGGETQYF. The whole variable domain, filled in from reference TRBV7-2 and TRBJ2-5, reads GAGVSQSPSNKVTEKGKDVELRCDPISGHTALYWYRQSLGQGLEFLIYFQGNSAPDKSGLPSDRFSAERTGGSVSTLTIQRTQQEDSAVYLCASSTQGSGMGGETQYFGPGTRLLVL.

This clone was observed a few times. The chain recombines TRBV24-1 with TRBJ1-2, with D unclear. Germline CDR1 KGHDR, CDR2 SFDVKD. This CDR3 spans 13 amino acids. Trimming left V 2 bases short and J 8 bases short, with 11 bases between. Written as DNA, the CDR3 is TGTGCCACCAGTGATTGGCGAGGGAAGGGCTACACCTTC. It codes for CATSDWRGKGYTF.

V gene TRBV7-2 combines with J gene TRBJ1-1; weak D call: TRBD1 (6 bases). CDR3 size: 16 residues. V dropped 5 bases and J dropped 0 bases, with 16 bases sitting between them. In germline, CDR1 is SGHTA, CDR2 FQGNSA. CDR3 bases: TGTGCCAGCAGCCCGCGCAGGACAGTAATGAACACTGAAGCTTTCTTT. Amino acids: CASSPRRTVMNTEAFF.

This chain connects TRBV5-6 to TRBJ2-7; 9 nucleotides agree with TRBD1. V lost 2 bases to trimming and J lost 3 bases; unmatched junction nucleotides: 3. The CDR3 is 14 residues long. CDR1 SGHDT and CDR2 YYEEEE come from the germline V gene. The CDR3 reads CASSFGQGHYEQYF. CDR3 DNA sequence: TGTGCCAGCAGCTTCGGACAGGGGCACTACGAGCAGTACTTC.

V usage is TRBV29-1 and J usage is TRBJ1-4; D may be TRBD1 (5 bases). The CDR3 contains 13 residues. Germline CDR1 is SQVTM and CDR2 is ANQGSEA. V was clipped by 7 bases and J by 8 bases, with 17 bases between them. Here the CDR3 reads CSGTGLGGEKLFF. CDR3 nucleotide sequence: TGCAGCGGCACGGGACTTGGAGGGGAAAAACTGTTTTTT.

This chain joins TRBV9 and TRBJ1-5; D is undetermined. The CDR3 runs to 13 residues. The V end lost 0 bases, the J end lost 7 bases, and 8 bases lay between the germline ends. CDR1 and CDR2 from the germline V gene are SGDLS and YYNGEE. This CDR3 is CASSVDTNQPQHF. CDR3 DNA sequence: TGTGCCAGCAGCGTAGACACAAACCAGCCCCAGCATTTT.

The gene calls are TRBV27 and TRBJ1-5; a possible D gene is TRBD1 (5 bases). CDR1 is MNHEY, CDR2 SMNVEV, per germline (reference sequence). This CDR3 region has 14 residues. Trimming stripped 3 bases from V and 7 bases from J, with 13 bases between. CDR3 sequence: CASSFQGMRQPQHF. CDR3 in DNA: TGTGCCAGCAGTTTCCAGGGAATGCGGCAGCCCCAGCATTTT.

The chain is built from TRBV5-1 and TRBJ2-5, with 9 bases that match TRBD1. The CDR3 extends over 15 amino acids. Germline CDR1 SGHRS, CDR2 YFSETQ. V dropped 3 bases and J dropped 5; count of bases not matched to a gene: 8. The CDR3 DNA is TGCGCCAGCAGCTCATCCGGGACAGGGACGGAGACCCAGTACTTC. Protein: CASSSSGTGTETQYF.

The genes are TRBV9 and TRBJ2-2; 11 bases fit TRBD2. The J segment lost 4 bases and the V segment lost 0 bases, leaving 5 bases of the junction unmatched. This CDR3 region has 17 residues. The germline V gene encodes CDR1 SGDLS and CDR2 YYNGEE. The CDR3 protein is CASSVAGLAGGTGELFF. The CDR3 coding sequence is TGTGCCAGCAGCGTAGCGGGTCTAGCGGGAGGCACCGGGGAGCTGTTTTTT.

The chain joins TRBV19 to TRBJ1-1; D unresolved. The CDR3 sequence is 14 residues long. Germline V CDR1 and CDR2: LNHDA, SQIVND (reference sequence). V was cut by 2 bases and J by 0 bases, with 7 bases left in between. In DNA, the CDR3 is TGTGCCAGTAGTATAACTCCCGTGAACACTGAAGCTTTCTTT. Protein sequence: CASSITPVNTEAFF.